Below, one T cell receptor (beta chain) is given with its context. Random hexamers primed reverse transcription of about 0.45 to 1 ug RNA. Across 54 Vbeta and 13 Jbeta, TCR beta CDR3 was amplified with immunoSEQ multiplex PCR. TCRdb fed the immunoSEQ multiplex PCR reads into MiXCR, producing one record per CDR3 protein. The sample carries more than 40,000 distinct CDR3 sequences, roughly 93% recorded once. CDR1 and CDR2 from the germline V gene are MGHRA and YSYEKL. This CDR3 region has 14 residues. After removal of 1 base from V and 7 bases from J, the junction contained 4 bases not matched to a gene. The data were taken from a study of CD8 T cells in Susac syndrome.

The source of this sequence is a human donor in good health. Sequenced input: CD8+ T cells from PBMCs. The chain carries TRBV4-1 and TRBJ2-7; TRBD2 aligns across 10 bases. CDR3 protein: CASSQVLAGVEQYF. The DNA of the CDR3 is TGCGCCAGCAGCCAAGTTCTAGCGGGAGTGGAGCAGTACTTC.